This TCR beta chain comes out of a study of response to subunit inactivated influenza vaccine. The study, taken as a whole, reports: Few new T cells, the authors suggested, are recruited by each seasonal influenza vaccination.

TCRdb re-derived calls from the RT-PCR reads in MiXCR, one entry per CDR3 protein. This table holds 150,000 to 200,000 distinct CDR3 sequences, approximately 11% found once. This clonotype has ten or more counts. The antigen remains unidentified. Germline trimming cut 3 bases from V and 2 bases from J; bases unmatched to any gene: 4. Germline-derived CDR1 and CDR2 are SGDLS and YYNGEE. The CDR3 covers 15 residues. The chain employs TRBV9 and TRBJ1-3; 8 bases align to TRBD1. The clonotype originates from a man aged 45-65 years who received an inactivated influenza vaccine. The sample consisted of non-naive T cells sorted from PBMCs, taken roughly 46 days after vaccination. CDR3 sequence reads: CASSGTGSTGNTIYF. CDR3 nucleotide sequence: TGTGCCAGCAGCGGGACAGGGTCGACTGGAAACACCATATATTTT.